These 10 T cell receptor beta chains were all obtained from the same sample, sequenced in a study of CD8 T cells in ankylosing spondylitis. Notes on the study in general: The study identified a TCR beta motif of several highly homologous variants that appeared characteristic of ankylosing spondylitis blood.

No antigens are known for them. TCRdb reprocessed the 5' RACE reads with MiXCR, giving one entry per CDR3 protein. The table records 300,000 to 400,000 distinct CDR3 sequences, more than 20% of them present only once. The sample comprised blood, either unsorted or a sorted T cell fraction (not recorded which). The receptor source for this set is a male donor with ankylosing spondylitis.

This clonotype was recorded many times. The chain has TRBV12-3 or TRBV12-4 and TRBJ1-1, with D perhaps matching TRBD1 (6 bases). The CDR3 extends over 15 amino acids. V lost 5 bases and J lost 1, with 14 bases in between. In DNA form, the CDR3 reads TGTGCCAGCAGTACACCGCCAGGGGCGAACACTGAAGCTTTCTTT. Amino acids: CASSTPPGANTEAFF.

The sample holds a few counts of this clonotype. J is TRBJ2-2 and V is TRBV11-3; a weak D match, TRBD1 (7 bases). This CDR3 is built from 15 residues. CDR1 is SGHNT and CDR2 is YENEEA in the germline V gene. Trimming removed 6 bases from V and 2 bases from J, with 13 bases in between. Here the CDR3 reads CASRSGGRNTGELFF. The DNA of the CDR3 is TGTGCCAGCAGGTCAGGGGGGCGCAACACCGGGGAGCTGTTTTTT.

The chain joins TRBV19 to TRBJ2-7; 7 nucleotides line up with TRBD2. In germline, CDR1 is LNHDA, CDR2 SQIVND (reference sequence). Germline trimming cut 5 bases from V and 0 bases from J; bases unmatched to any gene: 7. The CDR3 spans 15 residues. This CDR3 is CASSHPGEGSYEQYF. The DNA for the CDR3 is TGTGCCAGTAGTCACCCCGGGGAGGGCTCCTACGAGCAGTACTTC.

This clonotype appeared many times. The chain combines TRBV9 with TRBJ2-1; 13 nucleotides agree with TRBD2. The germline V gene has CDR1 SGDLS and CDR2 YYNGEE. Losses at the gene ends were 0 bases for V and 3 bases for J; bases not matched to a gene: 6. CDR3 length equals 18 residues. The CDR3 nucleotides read TGTGCCAGCAGCGTAGCTCTTAGGACTAGCGGGAGCTACAATGAGCAGTTCTTC. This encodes CASSVALRTSGSYNEQFF.

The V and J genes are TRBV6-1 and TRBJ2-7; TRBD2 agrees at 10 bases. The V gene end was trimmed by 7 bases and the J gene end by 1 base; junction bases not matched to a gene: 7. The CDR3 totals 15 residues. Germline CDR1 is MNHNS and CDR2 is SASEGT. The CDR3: CASTRLAGASYEQYF. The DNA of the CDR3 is TGTGCCAGCACCCGGCTAGCGGGAGCTTCCTACGAGCAGTACTTC.

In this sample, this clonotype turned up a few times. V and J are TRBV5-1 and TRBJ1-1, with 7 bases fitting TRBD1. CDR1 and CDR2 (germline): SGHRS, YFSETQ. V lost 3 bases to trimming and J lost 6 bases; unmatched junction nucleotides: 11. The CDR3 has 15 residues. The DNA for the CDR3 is TGCGCCAGCAGCTACTTCGAGGGGGCGCCCCCTGAAGCTTTCTTT. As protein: CASSYFEGAPPEAFF.

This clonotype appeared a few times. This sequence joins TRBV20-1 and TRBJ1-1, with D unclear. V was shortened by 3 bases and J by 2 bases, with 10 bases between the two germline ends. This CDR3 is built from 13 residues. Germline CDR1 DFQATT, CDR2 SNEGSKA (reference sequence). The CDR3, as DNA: TGCAGTGCTAGGGGTGAGGGAAACACTGAAGCTTTCTTT. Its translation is CSARGEGNTEAFF.

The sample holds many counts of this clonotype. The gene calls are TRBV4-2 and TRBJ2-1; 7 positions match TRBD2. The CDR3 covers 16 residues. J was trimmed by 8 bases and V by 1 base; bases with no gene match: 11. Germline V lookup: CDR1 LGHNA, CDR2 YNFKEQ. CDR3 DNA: TGTGCCAGCAGCCAAGTCGGGGGGAGGGCCTTTGATGAGCAGTTCTTC. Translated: CASSQVGGRAFDEQFF.

As DNA, the CDR3 is TGCGCCAGCTCTCCACCGGGACAGGGGTTGAGCGAGCAGTACTTC. It translates to CASSPPGQGLSEQYF. The gene calls are TRBV5-1 and TRBJ2-7; 10 nucleotides line up with TRBD1. With 7 bases clipped from V and 6 bases from J, the junction kept 13 bases outside the gene matches. The CDR3 is 15 amino acids. The germline V gene has CDR1 SGHRS and CDR2 YFSETQ. Full variable domain (missing parts from reference TRBV5-1 and TRBJ2-7): KAGVTQTPRYLIKTRGQQVTLSCSPISGHRSVSWYQQTPGQGLQFLFEYFSETQRNKGNFPGRFSGRQFSNSRSEMNVSTLELGDSALYLCASSPPGQGLSEQYFGPGTRLTVT.

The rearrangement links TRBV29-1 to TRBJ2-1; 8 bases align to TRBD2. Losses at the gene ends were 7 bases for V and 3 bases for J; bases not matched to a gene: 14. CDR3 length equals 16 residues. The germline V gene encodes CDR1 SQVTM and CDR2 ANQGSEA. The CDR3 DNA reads TGCAGCGCCCTCAGGGGAGCGGGAGCTGGCTACAATGAGCAGTTCTTC. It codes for CSALRGAGAGYNEQFF.